Listed below are T cell receptor beta chains from one sample, sequenced in a study. TCRdb used MiXCR to reprocess the RT-PCR reads, holding one entry per CDR3 protein. The sample yields about 680,000 distinct CDR3 sequences, approximately 15% seen once. The source material was memory CD4+ T cells from blood. These receptors were obtained from a female donor in good health, serving as a healthy control. Both conserved end residues are part of each CDR3. D genes are given only for firm matches. Clone size appears in some rows only: once, few, many, or a class for an expanded clone.

>few|TRBJ2-3|TRBV6-2/TRBV6-3|-
TGTGCCAGCAGTCCCAACGGCTTCACAGATACGCAGTATTTT
CASSPNGFTDTQYF
>few|TRBJ2-7|TRBV20-1|TRBD2
TGCAGTGCCACGGGACTAGCGGGAGCCGAGCAGTACTTC
CSATGLAGAEQYF
>-|TRBJ1-1|TRBV20-1|-
TGCAGTGCTAGAGATCCGGCAGGGACCACTGAAGCTTTCTTT
CSARDPAGTTEAFF
>few|TRBJ2-2|TRBV7-9|-
TGTGCCAGCAGCACCCCGGAAGCTTGGGGGGAGCTGTTTTTT
CASSTPEAWGELFF
>many|TRBJ1-1|TRBV29-1|-
TGCAGCGGGCAGTCAGGGAACACTGAAGCTTTCTTT
CSGQSGNTEAFF
>once|TRBJ2-3|TRBV12-3/TRBV12-4|TRBD1
TGTGCCAGCAGTCCCCCATCCGGGACAGGCAAAGATACGCAGTATTTT
CASSPPSGTGKDTQYF
>few|TRBJ2-3|TRBV7-2|TRBD1
TGTGCCAGCAGCACTTACAGGGGTCCAGATACGCAGTATTTT
CASSTYRGPDTQYF
>few|TRBJ1-1|TRBV7-2|-
TGTGCCAGCAGCTACCCGAATCCAGGGTTGACTGAAGCTTTCTTT
CASSYPNPGLTEAFF
>many|TRBJ2-1|TRBV7-2|TRBD2
TGTGCCAGCAGCTTGGGACTAGCGGGGGGGTATGAGCAGTTCTTC
CASSLGLAGGYEQFF
>few|TRBJ2-6|TRBV20-1|-
TGCAGTGCTAGAGCACCCCCGGGAGACTCTGGGGCCAACGTCCTGACTTTC
CSARAPPGDSGANVLTF
>few|TRBJ1-6|TRBV6-1|TRBD1
TGTGCCAGCAGTGAAGGCAGGGGGGGTTCACCCCTCCACTTT
CASSEGRGGSPLHF
>few|TRBJ2-1|TRBV4-2|-
TGTGCCAGCAGCCAAGGGGATAGGGCTGGTGAGCAGTTCTTC
CASSQGDRAGEQFF
>many|TRBJ2-7|TRBV29-1|-
TGCAGCGTCGCCGAGGGGTCACAGCAGTACTTC
CSVAEGSQQYF
>-|TRBJ2-2|TRBV20-1|-
TGCAGTGCTAGAGGAGGAGACGCGAACACCGGGGAGCTGTTTTTT
CSARGGDANTGELFF
>-|TRBJ2-7|TRBV6-1|-
TGTGCCAGCAGGAGCCGGGATCTAGGGGGACTCAACGCGGTTTTTGTCGGCGAGCAGTACTTC
CASRSRDLGGLNAVFVGEQYF
>many|TRBJ2-1|TRBV20-1|-
TGCAGTGCTAGAGATTACCGGGAGCAGTTCTTC
CSARDYREQFF
>many|TRBJ1-1|TRBV12-3/TRBV12-4|-
TGTGCCAGCAGTTACAGACGAGAATTGAACACTGAAGCTTTCTTT
CASSYRRELNTEAFF
>-|TRBJ2-7|TRBV20-1|TRBD2
TGCAGTGCTAGAACTAGCGGGAGAGTTCGAGGCGAGCAGTACTTC
CSARTSGRVRGEQYF
>-|TRBJ2-5|TRBV10-3|TRBD1
TGTGCCATCAGTGGAGGAGCCGTCCCGGGACAGGGTTCGGGAGAGACCCAGTACTTC
CAISGGAVPGQGSGETQYF
>few|TRBJ1-2|TRBV6-5|-
TGTGCCAGCAGTTACACAGGCCAGGATGGTCGTGGCTACACCTTC
CASSYTGQDGRGYTF
>few|TRBJ2-3|TRBV20-1|TRBD2
TGCAGTGCTAGAGACGGGACTAGCGGCACAGATACGCAGTATTTT
CSARDGTSGTDTQYF
>-|TRBJ1-3|TRBV28|-
TGTGCCAGCAATTCGGGAAACTCTGGAAACACCATATATTTT
CASNSGNSGNTIYF
>many|TRBJ2-7|TRBV5-5|-
TGTGCCAGCAGCCTGGGTCATTCCTACGAGCAGTACTTC
CASSLGHSYEQYF
>-|TRBJ2-4|TRBV28|TRBD1
TGTGCCAGCAGGATGACAGGGGGCCGACCCCTAGCCAAAAACATTCAGTACTTC
CASRMTGGRPLAKNIQYF
>many|TRBJ2-1|TRBV12-3/TRBV12-4|-
TGTGCCAGTCGGGGGACTCTCAATGAGCAGTTCTTC
CASRGTLNEQFF
>many|TRBJ2-1|TRBV20-1|TRBD1
TGCAGTGCTGGATTCAGACAGGGAAGGACCTACAATGAGCAGTTCTTC
CSAGFRQGRTYNEQFF
>once|TRBJ1-2|TRBV12-3/TRBV12-4|TRBD1
TGTGCCAGCAGTTCACAGGGGAACTATGGCTACATCTTC
CASSSQGNYGYIF
>few|TRBJ2-2|TRBV18|-
TGTGCCAGCTCACCACCGTCCCAGGGTGCGAACACCGGGGAGCTGTTTTTT
CASSPPSQGANTGELFF
>many|TRBJ2-7|TRBV5-1|-
TGCGCCAGCAGCCGTCCGGACGGCATCTACGAGCAGTACTTC
CASSRPDGIYEQYF
>-|TRBJ2-7|TRBV6-2/TRBV6-3|-
TGTGCCAGCAGCAAACATCTAGAACCAATATACTACGAGCAGTACTTC
CASSKHLEPIYYEQYF
>many|TRBJ1-1|TRBV7-2|TRBD1
TGTGCCAGCAGCGTGACAGGGACTTCCACTGAAGCTTTCTTT
CASSVTGTSTEAFF
>-|TRBJ2-7|TRBV20-1|TRBD1
TGCAGTGCAGACAACCGACAGGGAAGGAACGAGCAGTACTTC
CSADNRQGRNEQYF
>many|TRBJ1-1|TRBV6-5|-
TGTGCCAGCAGACCCGGGACACGGGGCACTGAAGCTTTCTTT
CASRPGTRGTEAFF